Shown below are 7 T cell receptor beta chains from a single sample sequenced in a study of blood T cell repertoires in COVID-19. Sequencing was performed with immunoSEQ multiplex PCR; in TCRdb, only in-frame clones are kept and a portion is missing. The table records 200,000 to 300,000 clones, 75% to 90% of them present only once. The sequenced material came from PBMCs or T cells enriched from blood (not recorded which). Every receptor here comes from a woman aged 40 to 50 who had been exposed to COVID-19.

The chain has TRBV27 and TRBJ2-1; 11 bases fit TRBD2. Germline CDR1 is MNHEY and CDR2 is SMNVEV (reference sequence). CDR3 length: 16 amino acids. V trimming: 5 bases; J trimming: 0 bases; junction bases outside the gene matches: 3. For the CDR3, the DNA is TGTGCCAGCAGTAAGGGGACTAGCGGCTCCTACAATGAGCAGTTCTTC. It yields the protein CASSKGTSGSYNEQFF.

The V and J genes are TRBV9 and TRBJ2-1; 7 bases agree with TRBD2. J was trimmed by 3 bases and V by 2 bases; bases with no gene match: 2. Germline CDR1 SGDLS, CDR2 YYNGEE. The CDR3 is made up of 14 amino acids. The CDR3 here is CASSVASGYNEQFF. The CDR3 bases are TGTGCCAGCAGCGTGGCTAGCGGCTACAATGAGCAGTTCTTC. The full variable domain, rest sourced from reference TRBV9 and TRBJ2-1, is DSGVTQTPKHLITATGQRVTLRCSPRSGDLSVYWYQQSLDQGLQFLIQYYNGEERAKGNILERFSAQQFPDLHSELNLSSLELGDSALYFCASSVASGYNEQFFGPGTRLTVL.

The V gene is TRBV2, the J gene TRBJ1-1, with D perhaps matching TRBD1 (6 bases). The CDR3 is 13 amino acids. V lost 8 bases to trimming and J lost 1 base, with 11 bases between them. Per germline, CDR1 SNHLY and CDR2 FYNNEI. This chain's CDR3 is CASLNRENTEAFF. In DNA form, the CDR3 reads TGTGCCAGCCTGAACAGGGAGAACACTGAAGCTTTCTTT.

The chain employs TRBV7-9 and TRBJ1-5; 9 bases fit TRBD1. The CDR3 covers 16 residues. V shed 4 bases and J 2 bases; nucleotides not matched to a gene: 6. Per germline, CDR1 SEHNR and CDR2 FQNEAQ (reference sequence). CDR3 residues: CASSSGQGRGNQPQHF. CDR3 nucleotides: TGTGCCAGCAGCTCAGGACAGGGGAGAGGCAATCAGCCCCAGCATTTT.

J is TRBJ2-5 and V is TRBV7-2, with 10 nucleotides matching TRBD2. The ends lost 4 bases at V and 5 bases at J; junction bases unmatched: 4. The CDR3 loop spans 14 amino acids. Per the germline V gene, CDR1 is SGHTA and CDR2 is FQGNSA. CDR3 nucleotides: TGTGCCAGCAGCTCAGCGGGAGGGCAGGAGACCCAGTACTTC. Its translation: CASSSAGGQETQYF.

This clone has a single count. The chain employs TRBV27 and TRBJ2-7; 11 nucleotides align to TRBD1. Looked up from germline, CDR1 is MNHEY and CDR2 is SMNVEV (reference sequence). Trimming cost V 3 bases and J 2 bases; bases outside gene matches: 9. The CDR3 totals 17 residues. This CDR3 is CASSLWMGTGGTYEQYF. DNA for the CDR3: TGTGCCAGCAGTTTGTGGATGGGGACAGGGGGAACCTACGAGCAGTACTTC.

V is TRBV5-1 and J is TRBJ2-5; 11 bases line up with TRBD2. V was pared by 3 bases and J by 2 bases, with 6 bases of the junction left unmatched. The CDR3 totals 16 residues. Germline-derived CDR1 and CDR2 are SGHRS and YFSETQ. CDR3 DNA sequence: TGCGCCAGCAGCTCTCGACTAGCGGGGCTACAAGAGACCCAGTACTTC. Translation: CASSSRLAGLQETQYF.